This T cell receptor (beta chain) was documented in a study of blood T cells in healthy people across ages. The CDR3 has 14 amino acids. V was trimmed by 0 bases and J by 8 bases, leaving 11 bases between them. CDR1 is LGHNA, CDR2 YSLEER, per germline. The second PCR ran about 6 to 12 cycles with a sample-barcoded 5' primer and J-beta primers. Each CDR3 protein is one row after TCRdb ran MiXCR on the 5' RACE reads. Of approximately 810,000 distinct CDR3 sequences in the sample, around 36% were seen once. The sequence was collected from a man between 18 and 35 years old in good health. The source material was blood. The chain uses TRBV4-3 and TRBJ2-1; no definite D call. For the CDR3, the DNA is TGCGCCAGCAGCCAAGATTCGGCACTCGATGAGCAGTTCTTC. Its protein product is CASSQDSALDEQFF.